The clone carrying this TCR beta chain has only a few counts. Its antigen remains unknown. MiXCR, applied by TCRdb to the RT-PCR reads, yields one record per CDR3 protein. The sample has about 780,000 distinct CDR3 sequences, around 18% seen once. The CDR3 spans 16 residues. The junction had 7 bases not matched to a gene; V was cut back by 2 bases and J by 2 bases. CDR1 and CDR2 (germline): MNHEY, SMNVEV (reference sequence). The source of the sample is a study of response to subunit inactivated influenza vaccine. General study results and limits: It was suggested by the authors that few new T cells are recruited by each seasonal influenza vaccination.

The chain uses TRBV27 and TRBJ2-3, with TRBD1 matching over 7 bases. Sequenced material: PBMCs from blood, taken 5 to 6 days after vaccination. This TCR was sampled from a man aged 50-60 years who received an inactivated influenza vaccine. The CDR3, as DNA: TGTGCCAGCAGTTTAGTAGGGGGCACCCCCACAGATACGCAGTATTTT. Translated: CASSLVGGTPTDTQYF.